The 28 T cell receptor beta chains reported below all come from one sample, sequenced in a study of blood T cell repertoires in COVID-19. Method: immunoSEQ multiplex PCR; TCRdb's copy keeps in-frame clones and lacks some. The sample comprises tens of thousands of clones, approximately 80% of which are singletons, and about half rests with the top ten. Sequenced input: peripheral blood. Receptors were obtained from a woman in her 70s with acute or convalescent COVID-19.

The chain couples TRBV4-1 to TRBJ1-1; TRBD1 matches 10 bases. The CDR3 consists of 18 residues. Trimming took 4 bases from V and 4 from J; bases not matched to a gene: 15. Germline V gene data show CDR1 as MGHRA and CDR2 as YSYEKL. The CDR3 coding sequence is TGCGCCAGCAGCCTCCCGACAGGGGGCGAAGTCCGGAGCACTGAAGCTTTCTTT. It encodes CASSLPTGGEVRSTEAFF.

CDR3 sequence: CATSESDFGETQYF. As DNA, the CDR3 is TGTGCCACCAGCGAATCGGACTTCGGAGAGACCCAGTACTTC. This rearrangement joins TRBV15 to TRBJ2-5, with D perhaps TRBD2 (5 bases). Trimming removed 5 bases from V and 4 bases from J, with 14 bases in between. The germline CDR1 and CDR2 sequences are LNHNV and YYDKDF (reference sequence). The CDR3 has 14 amino acids.

The chain employs TRBV5-4 and TRBJ2-3, with 8 nucleotides matching TRBD1. From germline, CDR1 is SGHNT and CDR2 YYREEE (reference sequence). This CDR3 has 15 residues. The V gene end was trimmed by 2 bases and the J gene end by 5 bases; junction bases not matched to a gene: 7. CDR3 residues: CASSFQGAVQDTQYF. CDR3 in DNA: TGTGCCAGCAGCTTTCAGGGGGCGGTTCAAGATACGCAGTATTTT.

The V and J genes are TRBV20-1 and TRBJ1-2, with D unclear. This CDR3 is 11 amino acids long. Between the trimmed V and J ends, which lost 5 bases and 8 bases, there was a span of 12 bases. Germline V gives CDR1 DFQATT, CDR2 SNEGSKA (reference sequence). The CDR3 protein is CSAPETWGYTF. In nucleotides, the CDR3 is TGCAGTGCTCCGGAGACTTGGGGCTACACCTTC.

The chain combines TRBV15 with TRBJ2-7, with TRBD2 as a possible D gene (5 bases). This CDR3 contains 14 residues. The germline V gene encodes CDR1 LNHNV and CDR2 YYDKDF (reference sequence). Between the trimmed V and J ends, which lost 0 bases and 7 bases, there was a span of 13 bases. CDR3 DNA: TGTGCCACCAGCAGAGATCGAGGGTACGGGGAGCAGTACTTC. It yields the protein CATSRDRGYGEQYF. Full variable domain (rest looked up from reference TRBV15 and TRBJ2-7): DAMVIQNPRYQVTQFGKPVTLSCSQTLNHNVMYWYQQKSSQAPKLLFHYYDKDFNNEADTPDNFQSRRPNTSFCFLDIRSPGLGDTAMYLCATSRDRGYGEQYFGPGTRLTVT.

The rearrangement joins TRBV19 to TRBJ2-5, with a weak D call TRBD2 (6 bases). This CDR3 has 13 amino acids. CDR1 and CDR2 (germline): LNHDA, SQIVND (reference sequence). V lost 7 bases and J 1 base, leaving 10 bases between the germline ends. The CDR3: CASMEGTQETQYF. In DNA, the CDR3 is TGTGCCAGTATGGAGGGTACCCAAGAGACCCAGTACTTC.

This CDR3 is CASSHPFVQGYSGYTF. CDR3 in DNA: TGTGCCAGCAGCCATCCCTTTGTACAGGGTTACTCTGGCTACACCTTC. The V and J genes are TRBV3-1 (or the pseudogene TRBV3-2) and TRBJ1-2; the D gene is possibly TRBD1 (6 bases). Trimming removed 3 bases from V and 7 bases from J, with 21 bases in between. CDR3 size: 16 residues. Germline assignment: CDR1 LGHDT and CDR2 YNNKEL (reference sequence).

This clone was detected only once. The chain carries TRBV9 and TRBJ1-1; maybe TRBD1 (6 bases). Looked up from germline, CDR1 is SGDLS and CDR2 is YYNGEE. This CDR3 has 14 residues. Trimming shortened V by 0 bases and J by 3 bases, and 9 bases separated the two germline ends. CDR3 sequence reads: CASSVGGGDTEAFF. The CDR3 DNA reads TGTGCCAGCAGCGTAGGAGGGGGGGACACTGAAGCTTTCTTT.

The chain is built from TRBV7-9 and TRBJ1-2; TRBD1 might be the D (6 bases). V lost 0 bases and J 7 bases, leaving 9 bases between the germline ends. Germline V lookup: CDR1 SEHNR, CDR2 FQNEAQ (reference sequence). The CDR3 contains 13 residues. The CDR3 loop is CASSLATGFGYTF. The CDR3 DNA follows: TGTGCCAGCAGCTTAGCCACAGGGTTTGGCTACACCTTC.

Note on this clone: This same CDR3 is encoded by further DNA sequences in the sample. V usage is TRBV18 and J usage is TRBJ2-1; 11 nucleotides align to TRBD2. The CDR3 is 16 residues long. The germline CDR1 and CDR2 sequences are KGHSH and LQKENI. The J segment lost 1 base and the V segment lost 3 bases, leaving 2 bases of the junction unmatched. This chain's CDR3 is CASSPGLAGSYNEQFF. CDR3 DNA sequence: TGTGCCAGCTCACCCGGACTAGCGGGTTCCTACAATGAGCAGTTCTTC.

The rearrangement joins TRBV7-2 to TRBJ2-1; 7 nucleotides agree with TRBD1. The CDR3 is 13 amino acids. V lost 5 bases and J lost 6; bases outside the gene matches: 4. CDR1 and CDR2 from the germline V gene are SGHTA and FQGNSA. The CDR3 coding sequence is TGTGCCAGCAGCACCCGACAGGGCAATGAGCAGTTCTTC. Translation gives CASSTRQGNEQFF.

This sequence joins TRBV5-4 and TRBJ1-2; 7 bases line up with TRBD1. The CDR3 contains 14 residues. In germline, CDR1 is SGHNT, CDR2 YYREEE (reference sequence). V dropped 4 bases and J dropped 4; count of bases not matched to a gene: 7. The CDR3 coding sequence is TGTGCCAGCAGCATCTCCGGGACAGCCTATGGCTACACCTTC. Translating gives CASSISGTAYGYTF.

The chain links TRBV30 to TRBJ2-4; D is ambiguous. The CDR3 loop spans 15 amino acids. Looked up from germline, CDR1 is GTSNPN and CDR2 is SVGIG (reference sequence). V shed 4 bases and J shed 4 bases, with 17 bases lying between them. CDR3 sequence (DNA): TGTGCCTGGACCTCCCCTGTGGGCACTAAAAACATTCAGTACTTC. Amino acids: CAWTSPVGTKNIQYF.

This clone occurred a few times. The chain employs TRBV2 and TRBJ1-4, with D maybe TRBD1 (5 bases). Germline V gene data show CDR1 as SNHLY and CDR2 as FYNNEI. The CDR3 extends over 17 amino acids. V shed 1 base and J shed 2 bases, with 14 bases lying between them. The CDR3 nucleotides read TGTGCCAGCAGTGAAGGGCACGGTCAGGGTACTAATGAAAAACTGTTTTTT. This encodes CASSEGHGQGTNEKLFF.

The chain links TRBV28 to TRBJ1-2, with D maybe TRBD1 (6 bases). Per germline, CDR1 MDHEN and CDR2 SYDVKM. V was pared by 6 bases and J by 6 bases, with 17 bases between. This CDR3 is built from 14 residues. The chain's CDR3 is CASSSIRGSDGYTF. DNA for the CDR3: TGTGCCAGCAGCTCTATCAGGGGATCGGATGGCTACACCTTC.

This clone was seen once. The rearrangement uses TRBV10-3 and TRBJ1-1, with D possibly being TRBD1 (5 bases). There are 12 residues in the CDR3. With 5 bases removed from V and 5 bases from J, the gap between germline ends came to 9 bases. Germline V gives CDR1 ENHRY, CDR2 SYGVKD. The CDR3 spells CAISYGGTEAFF. The CDR3 DNA sequence: TGTGCCATCAGTTATGGGGGGACTGAAGCTTTCTTT.

The rearrangement uses TRBV30 and TRBJ2-7; D is uncertain. There are 11 residues in the CDR3. With 2 bases removed from V and 3 bases from J, the gap between germline ends came to 5 bases. CDR1 is GTSNPN and CDR2 is SVGIG in the germline V gene (reference sequence). The CDR3 sequence: CAWSYLYEQYF. The CDR3 bases are TGTGCCTGGAGTTATCTCTACGAGCAGTACTTC.

This clone was counted a single time. CDR3: CASSAAGTWDETQYF. Written as DNA, the CDR3 is TGTGCCAGCAGTGCCGCCGGGACATGGGACGAGACCCAGTACTTC. The J gene is TRBJ2-5, the V gene TRBV25-1; weak D call: TRBD1 (6 bases). Germline V gene sequence: CDR1 MGHDK, CDR2 SYGVNS. The CDR3 is made up of 15 amino acids. Trimming cost V 4 bases and J 5 bases, with 17 bases left between them.

This chain connects TRBV5-6 to TRBJ1-2; 8 nucleotides agree with TRBD1. This CDR3 comprises 13 residues. The germline CDR1 and CDR2 sequences are SGHDT and YYEEEE. The V gene end was trimmed by 3 bases and the J gene end by 6 bases; junction bases not matched to a gene: 4. The CDR3 reads CASSSKTGDGYTF. The CDR3 nucleotides are TGTGCCAGCAGCTCAAAGACAGGGGATGGCTACACCTTC.

The chain carries TRBV5-1 and TRBJ1-1; D may be TRBD1 (5 bases). The CDR3 covers 16 residues. Germline assignment: CDR1 SGHRS and CDR2 YFSETQ. V shed 1 base and J shed 3 bases, with 16 bases lying between them. The CDR3 DNA follows: TGCGCCAGCAGCTTGCAGGGTTTTGGCCTCTACACTGAAGCTTTCTTT. It encodes CASSLQGFGLYTEAFF.

This clone was seen a single time. CDR3 sequence reads: CATSDLALRGTFF. CDR3 coding DNA: TGTGCCACCAGTGATTTGGCTCTCAGGGGGACGTTCTTC. The V and J genes are TRBV24-1 and TRBJ2-1; 7 positions match TRBD1. V shed 0 bases, J shed 15 bases, and the junction held 7 bases outside the gene matches. The CDR3 has 13 residues. From germline, CDR1 is KGHDR and CDR2 SFDVKD.

This chain uses TRBV2 with TRBJ1-5; 7 nucleotides agree with TRBD1. The CDR3 runs to 15 residues. The V and J ends lost 4 bases and 4 bases, in that order; junction bases with no gene match: 7. Germline CDR1 SNHLY, CDR2 FYNNEI. CDR3: CASSAHIQGNQPQHF. CDR3 sequence (DNA): TGTGCCAGCAGTGCCCATATACAGGGGAATCAGCCCCAGCATTTT.

V is TRBV19 and J is TRBJ2-2; 14 bases agree with TRBD2. Germline lookup yields CDR1 LNHDA and CDR2 SQIVND (reference sequence). The CDR3 has 16 residues. V lost 11 bases and J lost 5; bases outside the gene matches: 10. The CDR3 loop reads CACGLAGGWGTGELFF. CDR3 bases: TGTGCCTGCGGACTAGCGGGAGGATGGGGGACCGGGGAGCTGTTTTTT.

This clone showed up many times. The chain carries TRBV6-5 and TRBJ2-7; D possibly corresponds to TRBD2 (6 bases). Germline CDR1 and CDR2: MNHEY and SVGAGI. V dropped 5 bases and J dropped 5 bases, with 13 bases sitting between them. The CDR3 length is 13 residues. The CDR3: CASSPGWGDEQYF. The DNA of the CDR3 is TGTGCCAGCAGTCCCGGATGGGGGGACGAGCAGTACTTC.

The CDR3 here is CASSMTASYGYTF. CDR3 sequence (DNA): TGTGCCAGTAGTATGACAGCATCCTATGGCTACACCTTC. The chain is built from TRBV19 and TRBJ1-2; D is perhaps TRBD1 (5 bases). CDR3 length: 13 amino acids. Germline CDR1 and CDR2: LNHDA and SQIVND (reference sequence). The V and J ends lost 3 bases and 4 bases respectively, with 9 bases between them.

DNA of the CDR3: TGTGCCAGCAGCTTAGGGACTAGCGGGAGTTCTCAGTACTTC. Translation: CASSLGTSGSSQYF. This chain uses TRBV7-3 with TRBJ2-5; TRBD2 agrees at 14 bases. The CDR3 covers 14 residues. In germline, CDR1 is SGHTA, CDR2 FQGTGA. The J segment lost 11 bases and the V segment lost 2 bases, leaving 4 bases of the junction unmatched.

The sample holds a few counts of this clone. The chain has TRBV27 and TRBJ2-1; D unclear. The CDR3 has 15 amino acids. Germline CDR1 MNHEY, CDR2 SMNVEV (reference sequence). Trimming removed 2 bases at V and 0 bases at J, with 8 bases between. This CDR3 reads CASSLGASSYNEQFF. CDR3 coding DNA: TGTGCCAGCAGTTTAGGAGCGAGCTCCTACAATGAGCAGTTCTTC.

This clone was seen a few times. V and J are TRBV5-1 and TRBJ1-6, with 7 bases matching TRBD1. The V segment lost 2 bases and the J segment 6 bases; nucleotides outside the gene matches: 5. The CDR3 covers 15 residues. Germline CDR1 is SGHRS and CDR2 is YFSETQ. The CDR3 DNA reads TGCGCCAGCAGCTTCACTACAGGGGCTAATTCACCCCTCCACTTT. Protein: CASSFTTGANSPLHF.